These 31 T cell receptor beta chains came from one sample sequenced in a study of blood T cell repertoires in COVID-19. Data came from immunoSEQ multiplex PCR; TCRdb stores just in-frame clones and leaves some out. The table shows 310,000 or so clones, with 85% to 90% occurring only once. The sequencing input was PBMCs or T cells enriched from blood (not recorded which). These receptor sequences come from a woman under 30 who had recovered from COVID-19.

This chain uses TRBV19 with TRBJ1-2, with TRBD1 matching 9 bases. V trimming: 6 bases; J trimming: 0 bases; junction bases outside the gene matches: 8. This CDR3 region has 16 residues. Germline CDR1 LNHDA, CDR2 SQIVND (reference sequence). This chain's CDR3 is CASRLTGGTSNYGYTF. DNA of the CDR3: TGTGCCAGTAGATTGACAGGGGGGACTTCTAACTATGGCTACACCTTC.

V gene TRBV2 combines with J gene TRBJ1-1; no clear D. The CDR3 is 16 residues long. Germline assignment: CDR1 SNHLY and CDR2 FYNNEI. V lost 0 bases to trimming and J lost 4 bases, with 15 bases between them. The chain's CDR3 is CASSEATGQRITEAFF. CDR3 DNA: TGTGCCAGCAGTGAAGCGACGGGTCAGAGGATCACTGAAGCTTTCTTT.

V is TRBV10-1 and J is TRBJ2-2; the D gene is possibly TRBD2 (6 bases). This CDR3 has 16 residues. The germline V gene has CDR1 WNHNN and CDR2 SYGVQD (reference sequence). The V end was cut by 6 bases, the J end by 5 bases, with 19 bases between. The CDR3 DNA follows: TGCGCCAGCAGCGCGGATCTGGCGGGAATGACCGGGGAGCTGTTTTTT. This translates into CASSADLAGMTGELFF.

CDR3 DNA sequence: TGTGCCAGCAGTTACGATGGAGGGCTGGCCTACGAGCAGTACTTC. This translates into CASSYDGGLAYEQYF. The chain carries TRBV6-5 and TRBJ2-7; a possible D gene is TRBD2 (6 bases). With 2 bases removed from V and 2 bases from J, the gap between germline ends came to 13 bases. The germline CDR1 and CDR2 sequences are MNHEY and SVGAGI. CDR3 size: 15 residues.

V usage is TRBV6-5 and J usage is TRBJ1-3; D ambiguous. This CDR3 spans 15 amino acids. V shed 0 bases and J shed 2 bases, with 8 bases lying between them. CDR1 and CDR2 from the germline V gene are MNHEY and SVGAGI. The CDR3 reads CASSYSDSPGNTIYF. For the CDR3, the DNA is TGTGCCAGCAGTTACTCGGACTCCCCTGGAAACACCATATATTTT.

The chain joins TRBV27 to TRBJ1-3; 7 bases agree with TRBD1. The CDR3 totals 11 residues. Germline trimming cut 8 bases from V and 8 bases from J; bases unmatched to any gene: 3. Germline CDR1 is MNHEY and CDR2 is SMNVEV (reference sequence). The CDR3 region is CASQGTDTIYF. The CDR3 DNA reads TGTGCCAGCCAGGGGACAGACACCATATATTTT.

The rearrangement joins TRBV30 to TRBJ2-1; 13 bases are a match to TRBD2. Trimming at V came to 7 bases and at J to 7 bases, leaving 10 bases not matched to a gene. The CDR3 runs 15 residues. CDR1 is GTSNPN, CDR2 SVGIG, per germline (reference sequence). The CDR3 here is CASLDGTSGKNEQFF. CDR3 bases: TGTGCCTCGCTTGACGGGACTAGCGGGAAGAATGAGCAGTTCTTC.

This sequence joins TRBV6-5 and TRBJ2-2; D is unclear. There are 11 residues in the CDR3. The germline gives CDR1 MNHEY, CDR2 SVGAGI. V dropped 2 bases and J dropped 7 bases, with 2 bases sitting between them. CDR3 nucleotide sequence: TGTGCCAGCAGTTACCGCGGGGAGCTGTTTTTT. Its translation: CASSYRGELFF.

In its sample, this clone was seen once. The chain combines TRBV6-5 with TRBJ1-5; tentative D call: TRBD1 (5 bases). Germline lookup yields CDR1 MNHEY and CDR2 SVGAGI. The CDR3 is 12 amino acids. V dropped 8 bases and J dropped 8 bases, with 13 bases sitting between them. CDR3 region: CASLGGGEPQHF. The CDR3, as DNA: TGTGCCAGCTTGGGGGGAGGAGAGCCCCAGCATTTT.

CDR3 region: CASRDSGGGPRKTQYF. CDR3 sequence (DNA): TGTGCCAGCAGAGATTCAGGAGGTGGCCCCAGGAAGACCCAGTACTTC. J is TRBJ2-5 and V is TRBV11-2, with a weak D call TRBD2 (5 bases). The CDR3 is 16 residues long. V was cut by 6 bases and J by 6 bases, with 23 bases left in between. The germline gives CDR1 SGHAT, CDR2 FQNNGV.

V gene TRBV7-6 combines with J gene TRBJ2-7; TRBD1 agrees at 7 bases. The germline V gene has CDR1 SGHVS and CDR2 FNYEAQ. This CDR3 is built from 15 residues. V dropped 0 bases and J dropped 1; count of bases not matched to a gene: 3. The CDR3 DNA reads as TGTGCCAGCAGCTTAGCTTTGGGACAGTCCTACGAGCAGTACTTC. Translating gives CASSLALGQSYEQYF.

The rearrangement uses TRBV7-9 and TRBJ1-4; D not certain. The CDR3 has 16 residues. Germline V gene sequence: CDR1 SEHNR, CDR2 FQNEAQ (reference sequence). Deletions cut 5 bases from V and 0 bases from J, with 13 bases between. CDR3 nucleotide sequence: TGTGCCAGCAGCCCCCGAGGACTGTCAACTAATGAAAAACTGTTTTTT. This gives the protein CASSPRGLSTNEKLFF.

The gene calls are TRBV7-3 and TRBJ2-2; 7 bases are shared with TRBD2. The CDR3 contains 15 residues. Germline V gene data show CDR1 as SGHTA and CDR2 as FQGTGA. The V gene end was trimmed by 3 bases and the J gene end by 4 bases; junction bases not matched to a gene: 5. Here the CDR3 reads CASSFLAEPTGELFF. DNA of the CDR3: TGTGCCAGCAGCTTTCTAGCGGAGCCCACCGGGGAGCTGTTTTTT.

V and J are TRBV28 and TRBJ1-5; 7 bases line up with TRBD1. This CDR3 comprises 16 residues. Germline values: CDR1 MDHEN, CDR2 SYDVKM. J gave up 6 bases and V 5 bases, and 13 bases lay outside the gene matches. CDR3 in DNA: TGTGCCAGCAGTGCGTTGACAGGGTCGTGGGGTCAGCCCCAGCATTTT. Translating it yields CASSALTGSWGQPQHF.

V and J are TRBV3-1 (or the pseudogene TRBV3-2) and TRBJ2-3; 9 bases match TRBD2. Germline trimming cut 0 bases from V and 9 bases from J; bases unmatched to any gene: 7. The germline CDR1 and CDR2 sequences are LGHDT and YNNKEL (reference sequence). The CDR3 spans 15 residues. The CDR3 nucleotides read TGTGCCAGCAGCCAAGAACCGACTAGCGGCCTGACGCAGTATTTT. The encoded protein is CASSQEPTSGLTQYF.

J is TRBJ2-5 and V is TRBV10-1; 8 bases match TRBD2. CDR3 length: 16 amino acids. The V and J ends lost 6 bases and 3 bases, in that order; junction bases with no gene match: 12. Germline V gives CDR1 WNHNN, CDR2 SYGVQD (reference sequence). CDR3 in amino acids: CASSRGVAGPKETQYF. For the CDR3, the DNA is TGCGCCAGCAGCAGGGGAGTAGCGGGACCAAAAGAGACCCAGTACTTC.

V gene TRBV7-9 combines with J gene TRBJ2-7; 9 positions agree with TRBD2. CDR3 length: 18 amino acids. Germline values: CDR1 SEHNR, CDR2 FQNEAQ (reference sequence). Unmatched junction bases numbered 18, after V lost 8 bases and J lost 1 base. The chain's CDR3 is CASVLQREEGARSYEQYF. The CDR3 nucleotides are TGTGCCAGCGTTCTGCAGCGGGAGGAGGGGGCTCGATCCTACGAGCAGTACTTC. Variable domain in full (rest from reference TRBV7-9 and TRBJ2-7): DTGVSQNPRHKITKRGQNVTFRCDPISEHNRLYWYRQTLGQGPEFLTYFQNEAQLEKSRLLSDRFSAERPKGSFSTLEIQRTEQGDSAMYLCASVLQREEGARSYEQYFGPGTRLTVT.

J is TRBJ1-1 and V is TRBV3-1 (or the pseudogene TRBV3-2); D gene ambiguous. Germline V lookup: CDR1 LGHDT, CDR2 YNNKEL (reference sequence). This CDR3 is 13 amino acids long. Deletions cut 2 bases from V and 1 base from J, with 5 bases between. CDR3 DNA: TGTGCCAGCAGCCAACTGAGGAACACTGAAGCTTTCTTT. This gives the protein CASSQLRNTEAFF.

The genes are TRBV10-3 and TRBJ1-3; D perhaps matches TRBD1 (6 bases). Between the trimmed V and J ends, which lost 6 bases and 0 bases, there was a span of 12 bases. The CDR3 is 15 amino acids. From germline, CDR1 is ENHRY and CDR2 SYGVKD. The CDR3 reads CAIRITQGSGNTIYF. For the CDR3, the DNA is TGTGCCATCAGGATCACACAGGGCTCTGGAAACACCATATATTTT.

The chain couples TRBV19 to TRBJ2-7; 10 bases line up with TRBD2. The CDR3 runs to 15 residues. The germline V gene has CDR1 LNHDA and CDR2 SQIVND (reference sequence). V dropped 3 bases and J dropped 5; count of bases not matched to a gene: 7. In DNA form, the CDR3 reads TGTGCCAGTAGTATTCAAGCGGGAGGGCCCAACGAGCAGTACTTC. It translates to CASSIQAGGPNEQYF. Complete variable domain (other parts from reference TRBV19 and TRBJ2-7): DGGITQSPKYLFRKEGQNVTLSCEQNLNHDAMYWYRQDPGQGLRLIYYSQIVNDFQKGDIAEGYSVSREKKESFPLTVTSAQKNPTAFYLCASSIQAGGPNEQYFGPGTRLTVT.

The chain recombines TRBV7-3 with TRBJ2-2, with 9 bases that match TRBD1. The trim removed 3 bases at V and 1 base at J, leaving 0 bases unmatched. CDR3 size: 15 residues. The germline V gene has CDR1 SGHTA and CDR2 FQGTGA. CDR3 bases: TGTGCCAGCAGCTTGACAGGGGGGAACACCGGGGAGCTGTTTTTT. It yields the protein CASSLTGGNTGELFF.

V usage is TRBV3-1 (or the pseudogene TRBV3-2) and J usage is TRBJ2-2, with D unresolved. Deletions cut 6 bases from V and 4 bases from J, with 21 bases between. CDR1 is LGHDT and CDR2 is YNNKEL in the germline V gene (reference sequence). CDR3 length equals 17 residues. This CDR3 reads CASSLVGTGPGTGELFF. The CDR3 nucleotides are TGTGCCAGCAGTCTAGTAGGTACGGGTCCGGGCACCGGGGAGCTGTTTTTT.

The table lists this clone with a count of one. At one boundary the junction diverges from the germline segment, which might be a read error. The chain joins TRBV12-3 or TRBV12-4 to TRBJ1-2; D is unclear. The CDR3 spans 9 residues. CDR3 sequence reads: CASSAPIEF. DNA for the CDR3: TGTGCCAGCAGTGCGCCCATCGAATTC.

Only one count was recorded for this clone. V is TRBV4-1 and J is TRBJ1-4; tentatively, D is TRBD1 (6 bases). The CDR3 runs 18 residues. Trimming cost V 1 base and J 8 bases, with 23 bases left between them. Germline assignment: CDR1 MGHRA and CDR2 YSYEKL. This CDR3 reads CASSQGRQGLGRREKLFF. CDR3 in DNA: TGCGCCAGCAGCCAAGGCCGGCAGGGGCTAGGCAGGAGGGAAAAACTGTTTTTT.

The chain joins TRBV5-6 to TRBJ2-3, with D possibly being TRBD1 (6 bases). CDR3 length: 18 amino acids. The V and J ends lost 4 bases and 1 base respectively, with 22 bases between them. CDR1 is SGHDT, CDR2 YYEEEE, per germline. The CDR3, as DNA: TGTGCCAGCAGCCTCGTATCACTACAGGGATGGGGCACAGATACGCAGTATTTT. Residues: CASSLVSLQGWGTDTQYF.

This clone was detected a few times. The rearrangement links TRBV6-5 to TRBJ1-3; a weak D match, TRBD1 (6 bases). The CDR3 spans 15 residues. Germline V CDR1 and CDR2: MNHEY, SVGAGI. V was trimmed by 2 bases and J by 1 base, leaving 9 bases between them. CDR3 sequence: CASSYTGYSGNTIYF. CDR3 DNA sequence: TGTGCCAGCAGTTACACAGGGTATTCTGGAAACACCATATATTTT.

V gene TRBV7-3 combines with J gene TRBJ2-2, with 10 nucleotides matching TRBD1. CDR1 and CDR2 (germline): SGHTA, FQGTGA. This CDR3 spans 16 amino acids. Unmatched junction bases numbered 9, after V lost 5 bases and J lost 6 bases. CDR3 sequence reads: CASSPRGQGFAGELFF. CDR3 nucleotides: TGTGCCAGCAGCCCGAGGGGACAGGGGTTCGCCGGGGAGCTGTTTTTT. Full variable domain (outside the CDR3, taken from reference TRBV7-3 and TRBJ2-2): GAGVSQTPSNKVTEKGKYVELRCDPISGHTALYWYRQSLGQGPEFLIYFQGTGAADDSGLPNDRFFAVRPEGSVSTLKIQRTERGDSAVYLCASSPRGQGFAGELFFGEGSRLTVL.

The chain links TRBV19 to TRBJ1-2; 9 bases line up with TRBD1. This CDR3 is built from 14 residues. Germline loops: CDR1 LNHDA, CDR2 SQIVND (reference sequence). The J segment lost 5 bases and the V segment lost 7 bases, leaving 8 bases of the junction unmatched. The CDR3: CASTPGTGRYGYTF. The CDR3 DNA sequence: TGTGCCAGTACCCCCGGGACAGGGAGGTATGGCTACACCTTC. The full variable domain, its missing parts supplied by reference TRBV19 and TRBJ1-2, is DGGITQSPKYLFRKEGQNVTLSCEQNLNHDAMYWYRQDPGQGLRLIYYSQIVNDFQKGDIAEGYSVSREKKESFPLTVTSAQKNPTAFYLCASTPGTGRYGYTFGSGTRLTVV.

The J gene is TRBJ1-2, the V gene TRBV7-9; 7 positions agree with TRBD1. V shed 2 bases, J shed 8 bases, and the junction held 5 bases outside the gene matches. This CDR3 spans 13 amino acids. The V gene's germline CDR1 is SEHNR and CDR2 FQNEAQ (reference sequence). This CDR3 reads CASSLLDRAGYTF. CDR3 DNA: TGTGCCAGCAGCTTACTCGACAGGGCCGGCTACACCTTC.

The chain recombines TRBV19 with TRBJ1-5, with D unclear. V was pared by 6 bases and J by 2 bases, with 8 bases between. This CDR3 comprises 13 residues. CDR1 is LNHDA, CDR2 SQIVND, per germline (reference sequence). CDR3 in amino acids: CASRTRRNQPQHF. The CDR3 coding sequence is TGTGCCAGTAGGACAAGGCGCAATCAGCCCCAGCATTTT.

CDR3 region: CASSDSPVPSNEQFF. In nucleotides, the CDR3 is TGTGCCAGCAGTGACTCGCCAGTCCCAAGCAATGAGCAGTTCTTC. The rearrangement uses TRBV6-4 and TRBJ2-1; no clear D. The germline V gene has CDR1 MRHNA and CDR2 SNTAGT. The CDR3 totals 15 residues. Trimming pared 0 bases from V and 6 bases from J, leaving 12 bases between.